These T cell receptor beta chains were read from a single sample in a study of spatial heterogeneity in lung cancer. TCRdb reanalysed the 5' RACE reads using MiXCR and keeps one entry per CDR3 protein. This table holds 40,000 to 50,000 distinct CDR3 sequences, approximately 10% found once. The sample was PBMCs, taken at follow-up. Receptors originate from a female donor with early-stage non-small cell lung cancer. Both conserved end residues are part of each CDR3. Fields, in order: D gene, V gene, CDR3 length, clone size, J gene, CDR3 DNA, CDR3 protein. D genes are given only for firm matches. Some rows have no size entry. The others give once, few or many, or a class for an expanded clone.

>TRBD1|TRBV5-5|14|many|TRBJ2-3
TGTGCCAGCAGCTTCAGACAGGGGTCAGATACGCAGTATTTT
CASSFRQGSDTQYF
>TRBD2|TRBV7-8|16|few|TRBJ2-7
TGTGCCAGCAGCTCCCAGGTCCTAGCGGGGAGGCACGAGCAGTACTTC
CASSSQVLAGRHEQYF
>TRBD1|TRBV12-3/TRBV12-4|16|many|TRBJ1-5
TGTGCCAGCAGTTTATCAGGGACAGTCTCTAGTCAGCCCCAGCATTTT
CASSLSGTVSSQPQHF
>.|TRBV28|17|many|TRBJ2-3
TGTGCCAGCAGTTGGCCTGCGAGGGGAGAGAGCACAGATACGCAGTATTTT
CASSWPARGESTDTQYF
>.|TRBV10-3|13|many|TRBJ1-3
TGTGCCTCTTGGACACTCTCTGGAAACACCATATATTTT
CASWTLSGNTIYF
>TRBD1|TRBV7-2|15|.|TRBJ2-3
TGTGCCAGCAGCTTGGGACAGGGTAGCACAGATACGCAGTATTTT
CASSLGQGSTDTQYF
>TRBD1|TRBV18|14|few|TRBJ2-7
TGTGCCAGCTCCCCAGGGGGCGAACGCTACGAGCAGTACTTC
CASSPGGERYEQYF
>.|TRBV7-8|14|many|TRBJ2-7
TGTGCCAGCACACCCTTTCCACTCTCCTACGAGCAGTACTTC
CASTPFPLSYEQYF
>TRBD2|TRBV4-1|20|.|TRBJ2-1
TGCGCCAGCAGCCAAGATGAGGGGCGGAGCGGGGGTCTCAATCCCGGGGAGCAGTTCTTC
CASSQDEGRSGGLNPGEQFF
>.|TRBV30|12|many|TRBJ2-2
TGTGCCTGGAGTGACCTAGCGGGGGAGCTGTTTTTT
CAWSDLAGELFF
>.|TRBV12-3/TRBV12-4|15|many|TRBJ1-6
TGTGCCAGCAGCCCGACCGTCACCTATAATTCACCCCTCCACTTT
CASSPTVTYNSPLHF
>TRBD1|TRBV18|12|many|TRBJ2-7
TGTGCCAGCTCACATGGGACAGAGGAGCAGTACTTC
CASSHGTEEQYF
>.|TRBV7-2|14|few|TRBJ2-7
TGTGCCAGCAGTCCGCAGGTGGGGCCGGGGGAGCAGTACTTC
CASSPQVGPGEQYF
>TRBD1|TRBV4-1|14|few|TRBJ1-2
TGCGCCAGCAGCCAAAACAGGGGTCCAGGCGGCTACACCTTC
CASSQNRGPGGYTF
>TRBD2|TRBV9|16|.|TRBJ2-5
TGTGCCAGCAGCGTAACGGTAGCGGGGGCCCAAGAGACCCAGTACTTC
CASSVTVAGAQETQYF
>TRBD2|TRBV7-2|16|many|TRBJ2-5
TGTGCCAGCGCCAGAGCGGGACTGTCAAACCAAGAGACCCAGTACTTC
CASARAGLSNQETQYF
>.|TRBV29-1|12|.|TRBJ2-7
TGCAGCGTCGGACGGGAAACCTACGAGCAGTACTTC
CSVGRETYEQYF
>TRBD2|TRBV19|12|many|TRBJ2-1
TGTGCCAGTAGTCGGGACTATGATGAGCAGTTCTTC
CASSRDYDEQFF
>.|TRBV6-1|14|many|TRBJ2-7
TGTGCCAGCAGTGTGAAGAGGGTGGCGGGGGAGCAGTACTTC
CASSVKRVAGEQYF
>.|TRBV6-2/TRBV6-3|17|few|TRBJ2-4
TGTGCCAGCAGTTACCCCCCGGGACAAATCGTTAAAGACATTCAGTACTTC
CASSYPPGQIVKDIQYF
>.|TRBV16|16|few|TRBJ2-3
TGTGCCAGCAGCCCACCGGGACGATTGGGCACAGATACGCAGTATTTT
CASSPPGRLGTDTQYF
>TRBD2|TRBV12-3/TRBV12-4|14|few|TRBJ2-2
TGTGCCAGCGGCGGGACTAGCGCCGCCGGGGAGCTGTTTTTT
CASGGTSAAGELFF
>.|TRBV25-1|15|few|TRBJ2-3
TGTGCCAGCAGTGAATGGGTGGCAGACACAGATACGCAGTATTTT
CASSEWVADTDTQYF
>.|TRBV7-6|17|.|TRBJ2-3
TGTGCCAGCAGCCCCAGTCGGGCAGGGCCAACCACAGATACGCAGTATTTT
CASSPSRAGPTTDTQYF
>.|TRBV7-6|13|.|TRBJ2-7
TGTGCCAGCAGCTCCAGGGTTGGTGGCGAGCAGTACTTC
CASSSRVGGEQYF
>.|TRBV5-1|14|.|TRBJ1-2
TGCGCCAGCAGCTTGGTAGCAGGGGAATATGGCTACACCTTC
CASSLVAGEYGYTF
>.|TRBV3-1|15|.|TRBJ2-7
TGTGCCAGCAGCCAAGGGCAGTCCCTCTCCTACGAGCAGTACTTC
CASSQGQSLSYEQYF
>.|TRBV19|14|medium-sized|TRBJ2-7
TGTGCCAGTAGTATGACGGATAGTCCTACGCAGCAGTACTTC
CASSMTDSPTQQYF
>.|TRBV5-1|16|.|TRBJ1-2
TGCGCCAGCAGCCCTAGGCTCAGGGGTTGGAACTATGGCTACACCTTC
CASSPRLRGWNYGYTF
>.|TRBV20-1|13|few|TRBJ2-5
TGCAGTGCCAGGGCGGGGTACCAAGAGACCCAGTACTTC
CSARAGYQETQYF
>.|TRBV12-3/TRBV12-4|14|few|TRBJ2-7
TGTGCCAGCAGTTTTCTTCTCTTGGGGACAGAGCAGTACTTC
CASSFLLLGTEQYF
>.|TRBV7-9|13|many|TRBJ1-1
TGTGCCAGCAGCTTATCCCCGGACACTGAAGCTTTCTTT
CASSLSPDTEAFF
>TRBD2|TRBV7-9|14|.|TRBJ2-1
TGTGCCAGCAGCTCTGGGGCTAGCGGGGACTTGCAGTTCTTC
CASSSGASGDLQFF
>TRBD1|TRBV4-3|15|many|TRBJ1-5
TGCGCCAGCAGCGAAGGACAGGGGGCTAATCAGCCCCAGCATTTT
CASSEGQGANQPQHF
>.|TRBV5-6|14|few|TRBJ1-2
TGTGCCAGCAGCTTGACTAGGGGGAGTTATGGCTACACCTTC
CASSLTRGSYGYTF
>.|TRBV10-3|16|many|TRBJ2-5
TGTGCCATCACCGCTACGACAGGAGGAGCCCAAGAGACCCAGTACTTC
CAITATTGGAQETQYF
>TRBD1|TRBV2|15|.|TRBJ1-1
TGTGCCAGCAGTGAATCGGCGGACAGGTTGACTGAAGCTTTCTTT
CASSESADRLTEAFF
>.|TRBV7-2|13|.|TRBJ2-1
TGTGCCAGCAGCTTAGGGGGCGGGTATGAGCAGTTCTTC
CASSLGGGYEQFF
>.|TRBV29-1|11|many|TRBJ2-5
TGCAGCGGCTTAGAGCAGGAGACCCAGTACTTC
CSGLEQETQYF
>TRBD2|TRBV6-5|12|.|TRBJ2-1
TGTGCCAGCAGGCCATCTAGCGGGGGGGAGATCTTC
CASRPSSGGEIF
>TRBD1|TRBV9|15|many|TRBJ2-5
TGTGCCAGCAGCCTTGGACAGGGAAGGCAAGAGACCCAGTACTTC
CASSLGQGRQETQYF
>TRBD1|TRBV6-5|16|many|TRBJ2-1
TGTGCCAGCAGTTACTCGACAGGGGTTTTAAACAATGAGCAGTTCTTC
CASSYSTGVLNNEQFF
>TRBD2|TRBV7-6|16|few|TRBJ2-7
TGTGCCAGCAGCCGCCGGGAAGCGAGCGGGGGGGACGAGCAGTACTTC
CASSRREASGGDEQYF
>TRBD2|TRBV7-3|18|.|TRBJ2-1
TGTGCCAGCAGCTTAATCGGTTCGCGGCCTAGCGGGGGCGATGAGCAGTTCTTC
CASSLIGSRPSGGDEQFF
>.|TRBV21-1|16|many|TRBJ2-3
TGTGCCAGCAGCCCTCGACAGTACGCTAGCACAGATACGCAGTATTTT
CASSPRQYASTDTQYF
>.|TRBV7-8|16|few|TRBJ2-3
TGTGCCAGCAGCCGACGGGCGGATACTAGCACAGATACGCAGTATTTT
CASSRRADTSTDTQYF
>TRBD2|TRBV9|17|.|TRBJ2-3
TGTGCCAGCAGCGATGGACTAGCGGGGGGGCTGGAAGATACGCAGTATTTT
CASSDGLAGGLEDTQYF
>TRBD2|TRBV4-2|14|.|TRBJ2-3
TGTGCCACAACTAGCGGGGGGGCTACAGATACGCAGTATTTT
CATTSGGATDTQYF
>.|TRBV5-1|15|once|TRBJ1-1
TGCGCCAGCAGCCCCCCCGGGGCAGGGAACACTGAAGCTTTCTTT
CASSPPGAGNTEAFF